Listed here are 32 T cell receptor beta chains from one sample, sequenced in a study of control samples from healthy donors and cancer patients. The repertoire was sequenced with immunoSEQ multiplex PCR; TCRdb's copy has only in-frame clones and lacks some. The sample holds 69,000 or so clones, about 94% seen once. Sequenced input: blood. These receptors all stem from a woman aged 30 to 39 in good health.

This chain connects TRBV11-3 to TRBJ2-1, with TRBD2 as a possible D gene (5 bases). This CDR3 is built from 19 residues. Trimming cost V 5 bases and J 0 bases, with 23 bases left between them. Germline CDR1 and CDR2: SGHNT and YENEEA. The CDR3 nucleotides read TGTGCCAGCAGCGTACCCCAACAAGGCGGGTCTAACTCCTACAATGAGCAGTTCTTC. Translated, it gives CASSVPQQGGSNSYNEQFF.

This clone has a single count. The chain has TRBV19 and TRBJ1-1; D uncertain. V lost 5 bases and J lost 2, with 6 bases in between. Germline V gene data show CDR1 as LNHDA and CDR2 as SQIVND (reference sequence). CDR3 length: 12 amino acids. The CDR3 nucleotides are TGTGCCAGTAGTTGGGGTAACACTGAAGCTTTCTTT. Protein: CASSWGNTEAFF.

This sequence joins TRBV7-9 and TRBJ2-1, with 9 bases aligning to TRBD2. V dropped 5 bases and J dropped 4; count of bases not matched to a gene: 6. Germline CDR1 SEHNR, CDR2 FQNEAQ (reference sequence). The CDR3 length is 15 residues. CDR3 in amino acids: CASSKRGAVYNEQFF. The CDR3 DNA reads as TGTGCCAGCAGCAAGCGGGGGGCGGTATACAATGAGCAGTTCTTC.

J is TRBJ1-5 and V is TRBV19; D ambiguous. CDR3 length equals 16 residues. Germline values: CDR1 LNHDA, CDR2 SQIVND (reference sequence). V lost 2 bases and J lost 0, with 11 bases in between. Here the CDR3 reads CASSIQAHSSNQPQHF. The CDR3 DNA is TGTGCCAGTAGTATACAGGCCCATTCTAGCAATCAGCCCCAGCATTTT.

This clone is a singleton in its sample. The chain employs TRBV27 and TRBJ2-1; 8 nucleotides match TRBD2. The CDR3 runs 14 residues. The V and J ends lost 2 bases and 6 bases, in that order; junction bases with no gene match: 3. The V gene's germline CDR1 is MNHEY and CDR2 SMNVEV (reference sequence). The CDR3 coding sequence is TGTGCCAGCAGTTTACGGGGGGGATCCAATGAGCAGTTCTTC. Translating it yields CASSLRGGSNEQFF.

CDR3: CASSYERVGGGYTF. CDR3 nucleotides: TGTGCCAGCAGTTACGAAAGGGTAGGGGGTGGCTACACCTTC. The V and J genes are TRBV6-6 and TRBJ1-2, with a possible D match to TRBD1 (6 bases). Deletions cut 2 bases from V and 7 bases from J, with 14 bases between. The CDR3 spans 14 residues. The germline V gene encodes CDR1 MNHNY and CDR2 SVGAGI (reference sequence).

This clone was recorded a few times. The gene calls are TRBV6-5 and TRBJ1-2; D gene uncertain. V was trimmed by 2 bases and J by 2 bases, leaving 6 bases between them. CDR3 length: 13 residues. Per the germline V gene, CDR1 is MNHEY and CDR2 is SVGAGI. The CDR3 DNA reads TGTGCCAGCAGTTACGGCCTGAACTATGGCTACACCTTC. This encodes CASSYGLNYGYTF.

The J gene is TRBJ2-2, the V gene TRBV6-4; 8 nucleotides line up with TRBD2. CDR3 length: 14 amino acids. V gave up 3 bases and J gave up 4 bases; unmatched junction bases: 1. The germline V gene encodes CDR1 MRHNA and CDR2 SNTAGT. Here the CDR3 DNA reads TGTGCCAGCAGTGAGGGGACTAGCACCGGGGAGCTGTTTTTT. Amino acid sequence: CASSEGTSTGELFF.

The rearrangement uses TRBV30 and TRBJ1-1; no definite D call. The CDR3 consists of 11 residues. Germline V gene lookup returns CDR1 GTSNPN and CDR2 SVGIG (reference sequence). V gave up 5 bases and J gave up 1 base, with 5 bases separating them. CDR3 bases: TGTGCCTGGGGAAAGAACACTGAAGCTTTCTTT. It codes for CAWGKNTEAFF.

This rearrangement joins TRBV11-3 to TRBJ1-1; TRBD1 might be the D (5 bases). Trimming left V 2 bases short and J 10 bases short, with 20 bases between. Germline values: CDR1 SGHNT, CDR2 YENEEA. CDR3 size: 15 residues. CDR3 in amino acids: CASSLKPPGEGVAFF. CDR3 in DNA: TGTGCCAGCAGCTTAAAACCCCCGGGAGAAGGGGTAGCTTTCTTT.

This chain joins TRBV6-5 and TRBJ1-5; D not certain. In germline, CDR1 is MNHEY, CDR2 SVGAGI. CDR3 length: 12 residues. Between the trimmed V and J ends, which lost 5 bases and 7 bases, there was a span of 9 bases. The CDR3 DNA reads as TGTGCCAGCAGTCGGAATGGGCAGCCCCAGCATTTT. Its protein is CASSRNGQPQHF.

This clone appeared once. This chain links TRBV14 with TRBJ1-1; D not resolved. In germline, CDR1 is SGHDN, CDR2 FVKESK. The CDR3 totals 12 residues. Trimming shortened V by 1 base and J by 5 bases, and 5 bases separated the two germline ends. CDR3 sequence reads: CASSQVETEAFF. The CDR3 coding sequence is TGTGCCAGCAGCCAAGTAGAGACTGAAGCTTTCTTT.

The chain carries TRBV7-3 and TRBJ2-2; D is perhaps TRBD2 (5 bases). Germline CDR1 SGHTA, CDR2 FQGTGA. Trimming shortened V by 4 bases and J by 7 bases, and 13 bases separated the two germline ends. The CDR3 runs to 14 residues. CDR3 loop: CASSSLASHGELFF. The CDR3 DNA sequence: TGTGCCAGCAGCTCCTTGGCTAGCCACGGGGAGCTGTTTTTT. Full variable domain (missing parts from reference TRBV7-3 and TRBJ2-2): GAGVSQTPSNKVTEKGKYVELRCDPISGHTALYWYRQSLGQGPEFLIYFQGTGAADDSGLPNDRFFAVRPEGSVSTLKIQRTERGDSAVYLCASSSLASHGELFFGEGSRLTVL.

CDR3 sequence: CASSLPSGRGIGGELFF. CDR3 in DNA: TGTGCCAGCAGCTTACCGTCGGGCAGGGGCATTGGAGGGGAGCTGTTTTTT. The chain has TRBV5-4 and TRBJ2-2, with D tentatively TRBD1 (6 bases). The ends were cut back, 2 bases at V and 8 bases at J, with 22 bases in the middle. Germline CDR1 is SGHNT and CDR2 is YYREEE (reference sequence). This CDR3 contains 17 residues.

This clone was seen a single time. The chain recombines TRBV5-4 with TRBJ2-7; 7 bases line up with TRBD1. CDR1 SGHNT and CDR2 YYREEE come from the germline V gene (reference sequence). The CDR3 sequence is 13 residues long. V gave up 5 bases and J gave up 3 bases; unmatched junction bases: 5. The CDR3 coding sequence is TGTGCCAGCAGATCGGGACAGAGCTACGAGCAGTACTTC. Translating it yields CASRSGQSYEQYF.

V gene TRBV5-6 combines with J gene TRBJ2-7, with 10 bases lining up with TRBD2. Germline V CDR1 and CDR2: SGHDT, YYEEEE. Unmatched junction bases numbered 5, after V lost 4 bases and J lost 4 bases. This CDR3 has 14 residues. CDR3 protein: CASSELAGRYEQYF. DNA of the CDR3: TGTGCCAGCAGCGAACTAGCGGGGAGATACGAGCAGTACTTC.

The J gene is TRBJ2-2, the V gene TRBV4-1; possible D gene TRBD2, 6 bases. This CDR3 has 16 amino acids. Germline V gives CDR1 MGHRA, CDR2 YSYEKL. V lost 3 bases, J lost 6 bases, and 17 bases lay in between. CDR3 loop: CASSQNPGVGAGELFF. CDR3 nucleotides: TGCGCCAGCAGCCAGAATCCGGGGGTAGGGGCCGGGGAGCTGTTTTTT.

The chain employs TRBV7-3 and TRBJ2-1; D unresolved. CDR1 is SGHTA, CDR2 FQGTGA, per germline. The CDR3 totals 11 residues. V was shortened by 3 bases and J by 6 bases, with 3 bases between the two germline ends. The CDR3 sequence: CASSLGNEQFF. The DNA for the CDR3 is TGTGCCAGCAGCTTGGGCAATGAGCAGTTCTTC.

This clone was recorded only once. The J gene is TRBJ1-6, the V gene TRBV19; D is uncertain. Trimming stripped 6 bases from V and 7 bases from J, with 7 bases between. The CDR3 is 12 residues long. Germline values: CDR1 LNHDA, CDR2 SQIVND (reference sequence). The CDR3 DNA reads TGTGCCAGTAGCAGCAGAAATTCACCCCTCCACTTT. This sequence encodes CASSSRNSPLHF.

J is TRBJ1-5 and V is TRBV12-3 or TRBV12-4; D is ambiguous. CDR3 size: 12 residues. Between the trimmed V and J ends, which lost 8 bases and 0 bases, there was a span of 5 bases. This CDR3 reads CASCYSNQPQHF. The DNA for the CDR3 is TGTGCCAGCTGCTATAGCAATCAGCCCCAGCATTTT.

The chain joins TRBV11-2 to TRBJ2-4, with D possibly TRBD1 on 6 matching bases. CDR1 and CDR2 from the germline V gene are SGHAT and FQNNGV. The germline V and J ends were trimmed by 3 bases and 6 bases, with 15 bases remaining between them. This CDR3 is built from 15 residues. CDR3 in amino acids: CASSLLGGRGNIQYF. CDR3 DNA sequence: TGTGCCAGCAGCTTGTTAGGGGGACGGGGAAACATTCAGTACTTC.

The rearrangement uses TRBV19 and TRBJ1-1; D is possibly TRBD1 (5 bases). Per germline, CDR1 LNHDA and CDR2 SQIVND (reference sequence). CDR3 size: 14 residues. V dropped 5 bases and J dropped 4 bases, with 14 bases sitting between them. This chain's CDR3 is CASSPFGGATEAFF. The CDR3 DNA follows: TGTGCCAGTAGTCCCTTCGGAGGGGCCACTGAAGCTTTCTTT.

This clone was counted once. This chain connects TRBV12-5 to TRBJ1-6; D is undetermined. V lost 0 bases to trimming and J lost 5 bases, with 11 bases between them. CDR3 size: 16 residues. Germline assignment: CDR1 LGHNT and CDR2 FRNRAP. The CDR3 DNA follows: TGTGCTAGTGGTTTGGTACTTGTAGGGAATAATTCACCCCTCCACTTT. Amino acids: CASGLVLVGNNSPLHF.

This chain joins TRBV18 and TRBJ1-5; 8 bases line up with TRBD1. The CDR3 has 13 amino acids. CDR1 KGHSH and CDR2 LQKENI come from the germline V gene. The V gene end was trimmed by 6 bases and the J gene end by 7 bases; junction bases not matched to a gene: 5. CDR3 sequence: CASSPDREQPQHF. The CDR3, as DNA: TGTGCCAGCTCCCCGGACAGGGAACAGCCCCAGCATTTT. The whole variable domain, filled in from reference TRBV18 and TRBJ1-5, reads NAGVMQNPRHLVRRRGQEARLRCSPMKGHSHVYWYRQLPEEGLKFMVYLQKENIIDESGMPKERFSAEFPKEGPSILRIQQVVRGDSAAYFCASSPDREQPQHFGDGTRLSIL.

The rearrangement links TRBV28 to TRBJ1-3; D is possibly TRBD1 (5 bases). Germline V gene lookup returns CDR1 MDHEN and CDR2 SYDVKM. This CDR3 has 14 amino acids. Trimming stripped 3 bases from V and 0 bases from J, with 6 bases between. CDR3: CASSLRGSGNTIYF. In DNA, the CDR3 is TGTGCCAGCAGTTTGAGGGGCTCTGGAAACACCATATATTTT.

This CDR3 reads CASSEDRGGQFF. The DNA of the CDR3 is TGTGCCAGCAGTGAGGACAGGGGAGGGCAGTTCTTC. The V call is TRBV6-6, the J call TRBJ2-1, with TRBD1 matching 9 bases. Losses at the gene ends were 5 bases for V and 12 bases for J; bases not matched to a gene: 5. This CDR3 spans 12 amino acids. Germline loops: CDR1 MNHNY, CDR2 SVGAGI (reference sequence).

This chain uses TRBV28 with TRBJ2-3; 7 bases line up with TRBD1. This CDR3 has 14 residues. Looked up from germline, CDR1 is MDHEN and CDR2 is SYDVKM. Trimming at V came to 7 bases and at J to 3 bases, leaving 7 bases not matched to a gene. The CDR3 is CASIGTGVTDTQYF. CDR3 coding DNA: TGTGCCAGCATAGGTACAGGGGTGACAGATACGCAGTATTTT.

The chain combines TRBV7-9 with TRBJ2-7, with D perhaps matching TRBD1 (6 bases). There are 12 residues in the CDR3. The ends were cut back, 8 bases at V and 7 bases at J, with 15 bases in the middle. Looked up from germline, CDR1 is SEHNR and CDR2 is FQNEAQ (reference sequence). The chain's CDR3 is CASGAGAWEQYF. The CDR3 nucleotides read TGTGCCAGCGGGGCAGGGGCTTGGGAGCAGTACTTC.

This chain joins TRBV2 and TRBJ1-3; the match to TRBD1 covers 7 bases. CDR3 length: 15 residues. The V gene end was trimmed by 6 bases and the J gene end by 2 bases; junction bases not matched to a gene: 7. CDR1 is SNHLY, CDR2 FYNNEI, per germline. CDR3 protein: CASRRGDRAGNTIYF. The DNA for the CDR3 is TGTGCCAGCAGAAGAGGAGACAGGGCTGGAAACACCATATATTTT.

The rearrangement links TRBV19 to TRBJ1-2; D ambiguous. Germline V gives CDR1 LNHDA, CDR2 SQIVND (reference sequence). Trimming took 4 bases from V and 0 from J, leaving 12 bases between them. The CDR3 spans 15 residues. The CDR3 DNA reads TGTGCCAGTAGTACTATACGGTTAGCTAACTATGGCTACACCTTC. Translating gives CASSTIRLANYGYTF.

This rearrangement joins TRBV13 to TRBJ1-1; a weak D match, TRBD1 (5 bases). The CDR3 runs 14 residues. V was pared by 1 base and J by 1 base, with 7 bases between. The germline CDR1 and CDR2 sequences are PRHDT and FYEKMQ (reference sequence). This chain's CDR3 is CASSLDRQNTEAFF. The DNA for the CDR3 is TGTGCCAGCAGCTTAGACAGGCAGAACACTGAAGCTTTCTTT.

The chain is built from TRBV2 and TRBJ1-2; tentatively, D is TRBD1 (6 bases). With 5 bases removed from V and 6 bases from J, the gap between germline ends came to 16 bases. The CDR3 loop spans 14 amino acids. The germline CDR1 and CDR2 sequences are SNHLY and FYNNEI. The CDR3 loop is CASSPARGDNGYTF. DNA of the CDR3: TGTGCCAGCAGTCCTGCACGGGGGGACAATGGCTACACCTTC.